This T cell receptor (beta chain) was obtained from a study of blood T cell repertoires in COVID-19. The repertoire was sequenced with immunoSEQ multiplex PCR; TCRdb's copy has only in-frame clones and lacks some. The sample consists of around 250,000 clones, around nine tenths of them appearing once. Trimming removed 0 bases at V and 4 bases at J, with 12 bases between. CDR1 and CDR2 (germline): MNHNY, SVGAGI (reference sequence). The CDR3 runs 15 residues. Specimen: peripheral blood. The chain combines TRBV6-6 with TRBJ2-5, with TRBD1 as a possible D gene (6 bases). The TCR sequence derives from a man aged 35 to 55 with active or convalescent COVID-19. The CDR3 here is CASSYSRTGRETQYF. The CDR3, as DNA: TGTGCCAGCAGTTACTCGCGCACAGGGAGAGAGACCCAGTACTTC.